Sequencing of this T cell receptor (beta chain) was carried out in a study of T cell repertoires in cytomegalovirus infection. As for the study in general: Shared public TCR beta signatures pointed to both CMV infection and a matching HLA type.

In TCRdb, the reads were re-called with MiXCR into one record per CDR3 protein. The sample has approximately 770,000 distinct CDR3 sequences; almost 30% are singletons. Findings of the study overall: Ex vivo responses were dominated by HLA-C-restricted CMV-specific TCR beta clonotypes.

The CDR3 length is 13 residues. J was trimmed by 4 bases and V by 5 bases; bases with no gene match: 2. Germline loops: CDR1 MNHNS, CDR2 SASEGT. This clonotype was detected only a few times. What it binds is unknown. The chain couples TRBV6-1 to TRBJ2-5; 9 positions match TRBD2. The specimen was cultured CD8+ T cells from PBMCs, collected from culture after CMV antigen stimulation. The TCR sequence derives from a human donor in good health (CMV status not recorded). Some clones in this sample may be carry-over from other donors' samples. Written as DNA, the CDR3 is TGTGCCAGCAGTTTAGCGGGGGTAGAGACCCAGTACTTC. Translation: CASSLAGVETQYF.